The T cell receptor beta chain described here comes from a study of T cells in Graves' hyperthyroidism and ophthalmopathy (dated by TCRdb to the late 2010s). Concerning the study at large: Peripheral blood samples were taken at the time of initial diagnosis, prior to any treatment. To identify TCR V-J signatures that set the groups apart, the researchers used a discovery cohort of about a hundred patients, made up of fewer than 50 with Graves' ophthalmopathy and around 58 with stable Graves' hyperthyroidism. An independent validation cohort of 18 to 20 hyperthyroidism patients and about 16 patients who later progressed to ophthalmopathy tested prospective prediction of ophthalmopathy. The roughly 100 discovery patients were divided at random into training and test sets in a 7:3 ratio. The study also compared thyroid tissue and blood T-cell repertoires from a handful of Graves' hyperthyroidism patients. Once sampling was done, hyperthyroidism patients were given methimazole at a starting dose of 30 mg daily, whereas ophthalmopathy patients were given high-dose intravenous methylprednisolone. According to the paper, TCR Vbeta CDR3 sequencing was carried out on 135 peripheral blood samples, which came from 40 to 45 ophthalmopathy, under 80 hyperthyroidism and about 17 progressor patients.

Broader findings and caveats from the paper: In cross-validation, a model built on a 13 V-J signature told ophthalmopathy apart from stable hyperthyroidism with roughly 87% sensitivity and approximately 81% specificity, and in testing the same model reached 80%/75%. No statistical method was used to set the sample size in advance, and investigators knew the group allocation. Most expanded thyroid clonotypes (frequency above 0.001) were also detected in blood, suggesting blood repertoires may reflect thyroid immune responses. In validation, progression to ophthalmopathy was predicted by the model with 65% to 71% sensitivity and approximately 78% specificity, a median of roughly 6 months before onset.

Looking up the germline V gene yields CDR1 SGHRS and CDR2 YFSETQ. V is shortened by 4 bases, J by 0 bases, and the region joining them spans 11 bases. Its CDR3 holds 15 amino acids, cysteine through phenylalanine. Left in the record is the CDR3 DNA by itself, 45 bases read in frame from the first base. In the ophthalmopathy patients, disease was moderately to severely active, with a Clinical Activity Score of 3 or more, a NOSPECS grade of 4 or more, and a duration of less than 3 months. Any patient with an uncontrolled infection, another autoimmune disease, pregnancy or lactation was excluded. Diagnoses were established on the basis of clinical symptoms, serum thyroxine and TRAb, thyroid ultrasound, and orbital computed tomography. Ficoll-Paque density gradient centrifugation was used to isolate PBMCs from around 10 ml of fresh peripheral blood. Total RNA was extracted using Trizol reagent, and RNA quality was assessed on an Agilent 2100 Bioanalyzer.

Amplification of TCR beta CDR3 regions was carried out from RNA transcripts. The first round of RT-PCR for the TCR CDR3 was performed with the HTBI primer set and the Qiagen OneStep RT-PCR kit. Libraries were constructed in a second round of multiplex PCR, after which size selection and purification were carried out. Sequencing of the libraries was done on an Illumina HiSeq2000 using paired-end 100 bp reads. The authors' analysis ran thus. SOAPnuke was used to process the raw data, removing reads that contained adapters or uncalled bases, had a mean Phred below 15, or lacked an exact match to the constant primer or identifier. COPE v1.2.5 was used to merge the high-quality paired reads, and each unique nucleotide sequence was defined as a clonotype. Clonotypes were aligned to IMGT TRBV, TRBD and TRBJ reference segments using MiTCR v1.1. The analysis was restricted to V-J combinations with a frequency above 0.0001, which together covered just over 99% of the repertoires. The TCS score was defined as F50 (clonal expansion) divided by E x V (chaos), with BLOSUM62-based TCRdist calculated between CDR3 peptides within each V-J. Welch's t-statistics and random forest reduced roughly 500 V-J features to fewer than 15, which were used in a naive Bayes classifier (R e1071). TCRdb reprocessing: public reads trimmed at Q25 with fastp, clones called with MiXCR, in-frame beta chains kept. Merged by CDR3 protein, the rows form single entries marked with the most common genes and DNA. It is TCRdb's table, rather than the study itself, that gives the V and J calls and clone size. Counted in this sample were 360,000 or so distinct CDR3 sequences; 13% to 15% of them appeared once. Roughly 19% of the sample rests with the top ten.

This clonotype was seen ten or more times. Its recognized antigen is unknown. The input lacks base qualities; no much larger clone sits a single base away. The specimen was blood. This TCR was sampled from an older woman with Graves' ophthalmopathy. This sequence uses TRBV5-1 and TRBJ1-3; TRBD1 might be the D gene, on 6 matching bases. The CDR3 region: CASSPGHLSGNTIYF. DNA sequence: TGCGCCAGCAGCCCGGGACACCTCTCTGGAAACACCATATATTTT. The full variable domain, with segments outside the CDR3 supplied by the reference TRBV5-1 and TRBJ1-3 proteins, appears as KAGVTQTPRYLIKTRGQQVTLSCSPISGHRSVSWYQQTPGQGLQFLFEYFSETQRNKGNFPGRFSGRQFSNSRSEMNVSTLELGDSALYLCASSPGHLSGNTIYFGEGSWLTVV.